This TCR beta chain originates from a study of blood T cell repertoires in COVID-19. Study summary: Donors in the United States, Italy and Spain gave samples during acute or convalescent COVID-19. In each case, the material was cDNA or gDNA derived from T cells, B-cell-depleted T cells, or PBMCs.

Individuals aged about 18 to 90 years were recruited from 24 US areas. This clone turned up a few times. Germline assignment: CDR1 MNHEY and CDR2 SMNVEV (reference sequence). This CDR3 comprises 16 residues. The trim removed 5 bases at V and 6 bases at J, leaving 15 bases unmatched. Repertoires were generated with immunoSEQ multiplex PCR, while TCRdb's copy carries only in-frame clones and drops some. The sample lists a few hundred thousand clones, less than 90% occurring once. Sequencing used PBMCs or T cells enriched from blood (not recorded which). This TCR came from a woman in her forties or fifties who had recovered from COVID-19. The chain couples TRBV27 to TRBJ1-1, with TRBD1 matching over 7 bases. The CDR3 nucleotides read TGTGCCAGCAGTCCCCTGACAGGGACGAGTTTCTCTGAAGCTTTCTTT. This gives the protein CASSPLTGTSFSEAFF.